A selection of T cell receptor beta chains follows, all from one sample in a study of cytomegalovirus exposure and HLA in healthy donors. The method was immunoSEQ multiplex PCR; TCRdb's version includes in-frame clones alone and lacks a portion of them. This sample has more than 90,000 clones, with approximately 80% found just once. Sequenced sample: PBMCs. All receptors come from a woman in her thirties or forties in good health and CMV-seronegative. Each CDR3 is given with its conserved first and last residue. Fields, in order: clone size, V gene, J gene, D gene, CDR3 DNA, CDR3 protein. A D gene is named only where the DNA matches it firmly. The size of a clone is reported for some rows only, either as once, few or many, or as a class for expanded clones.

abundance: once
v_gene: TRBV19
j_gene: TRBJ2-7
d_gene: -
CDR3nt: TGTGCCAGTAGTATGAGGTCGTCGGGAGCTATTTTAGAGCAGTACTTC
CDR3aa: CASSMRSSGAILEQYF

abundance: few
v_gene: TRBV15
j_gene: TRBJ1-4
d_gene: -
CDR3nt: TGTGCCACCAGCAGCGACGAGGGAGGAACTAACGAAAAACTGTCTTTT
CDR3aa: CATSSDEGGTNEKLSF

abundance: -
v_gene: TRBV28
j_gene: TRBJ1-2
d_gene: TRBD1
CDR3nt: TGTGCCAGCAGTTTGGGACAGGGAGGATCTAACTATGGCTACACCTTC
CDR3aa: CASSLGQGGSNYGYTF

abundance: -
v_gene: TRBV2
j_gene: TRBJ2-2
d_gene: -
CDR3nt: TGTGCCAGAGACCGGGACATAGGAACCGGGGAGCTGTTTTTT
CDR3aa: CARDRDIGTGELFF

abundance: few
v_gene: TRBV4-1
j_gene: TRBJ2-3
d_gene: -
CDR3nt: TGCGCCAGCAGCCATACTCCCCCCGATACGCAGTATTTT
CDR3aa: CASSHTPPDTQYF

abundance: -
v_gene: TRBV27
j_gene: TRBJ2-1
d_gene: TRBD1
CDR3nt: TGTGCCAGCAGTTTACCCAACAGGGGTGGTTACAATGAGCAGTTCTTC
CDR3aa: CASSLPNRGGYNEQFF

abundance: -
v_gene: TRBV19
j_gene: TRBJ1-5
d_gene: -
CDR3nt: TGTGCCAGTAGTATCCGGGAAGGTCAGCCCCAGCATTTT
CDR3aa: CASSIREGQPQHF

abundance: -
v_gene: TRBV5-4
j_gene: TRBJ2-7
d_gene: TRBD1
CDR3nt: TGTGCCAGCAGCCTACAGGGGGTGCGGGAGCAGTACTTC
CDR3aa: CASSLQGVREQYF

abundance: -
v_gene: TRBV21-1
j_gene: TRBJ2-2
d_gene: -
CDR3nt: TGTGCCAGCCCCAGACAGGGTTTCACCGGGGAGCTGTTTTTT
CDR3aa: CASPRQGFTGELFF

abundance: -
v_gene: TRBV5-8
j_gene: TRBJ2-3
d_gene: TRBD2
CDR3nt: TGTGCCAGCAACGCCGCGAGACTAGCGGGAGGTAGCACAGATACGCAGTATTTT
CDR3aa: CASNAARLAGGSTDTQYF

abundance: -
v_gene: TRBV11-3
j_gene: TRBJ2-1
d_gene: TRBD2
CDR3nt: TGTGCCAGCAGCTCCGGAGGACTAGCGGCCTGGAATGAGCAGTTCTTC
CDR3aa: CASSSGGLAAWNEQFF

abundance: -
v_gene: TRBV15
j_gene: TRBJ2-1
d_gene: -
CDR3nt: TGTGCCACCAGCAGAGATCGAAGCGTCTTACAGTTCTTC
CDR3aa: CATSRDRSVLQFF

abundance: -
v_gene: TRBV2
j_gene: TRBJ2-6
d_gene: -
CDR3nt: TGTGCCAGCAGCTCCCCCCACGTCCTGACTTTC
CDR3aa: CASSSPHVLTF

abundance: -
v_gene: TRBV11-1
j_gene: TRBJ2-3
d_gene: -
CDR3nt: TGTGCCAGCAGCTCCGGTAAACTAGTAGGGTTAGATACGCAGTATTTT
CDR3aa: CASSSGKLVGLDTQYF

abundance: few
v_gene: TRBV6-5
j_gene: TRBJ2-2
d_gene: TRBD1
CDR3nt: TGTGCCAGCAGTTTAGGACAGGGGGCGCTTGGCGGGGAGCTGTTTTTT
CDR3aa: CASSLGQGALGGELFF

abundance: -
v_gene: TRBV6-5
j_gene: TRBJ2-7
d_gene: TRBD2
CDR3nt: TGTGCCAGCAGGTCACTTAGCGGGAGCTCCTACGAGCAGTACTTC
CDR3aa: CASRSLSGSSYEQYF

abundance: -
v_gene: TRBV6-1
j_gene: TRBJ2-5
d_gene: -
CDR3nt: TGTGCCAGCAGTGAGGGACTGCGGGGAACGGAGACCCAGTACTTC
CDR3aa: CASSEGLRGTETQYF

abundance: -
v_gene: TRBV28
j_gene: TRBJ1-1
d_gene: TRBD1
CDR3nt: TGTGCCAGCCTCTCCGAGACAGGGGACCCTGAAGCTTTCTTT
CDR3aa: CASLSETGDPEAFF

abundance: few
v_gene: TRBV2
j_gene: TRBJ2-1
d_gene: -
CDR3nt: TGTGCCAGCAGTCCTAGACAGGACAGCGTAAACCAGTTCTTC
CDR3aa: CASSPRQDSVNQFF

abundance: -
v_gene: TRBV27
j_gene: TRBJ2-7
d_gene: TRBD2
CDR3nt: TGTGCCAGCAGTTTAAAAGCGGGAGGGCCTAACTACGAGCAGTACTTC
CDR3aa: CASSLKAGGPNYEQYF

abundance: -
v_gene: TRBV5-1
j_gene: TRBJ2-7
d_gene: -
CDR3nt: TGCGCCAGCAGCTTGGCCGTCTCTTACGAGCAGTACTTC
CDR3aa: CASSLAVSYEQYF

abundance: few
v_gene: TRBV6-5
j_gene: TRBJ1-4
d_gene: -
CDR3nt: TGTGCCAGCAGTCCGTTCGCGGGGATGGAGGAAAAACTGTTTTTT
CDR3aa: CASSPFAGMEEKLFF

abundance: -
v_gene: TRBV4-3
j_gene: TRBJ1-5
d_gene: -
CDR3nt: TGCGCCAGCAGCCAAGATCTTAGGACACCCAGCAATCAGCCCCAGCATTTT
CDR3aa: CASSQDLRTPSNQPQHF

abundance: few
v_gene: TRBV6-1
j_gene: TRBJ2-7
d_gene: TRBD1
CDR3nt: TGTGCCAGCCTGACAGGGTTCAACGAGCAGTACTTC
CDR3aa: CASLTGFNEQYF

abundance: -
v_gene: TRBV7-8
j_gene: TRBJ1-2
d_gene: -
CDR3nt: TGTGCCAGCAGCTTCACAGGGACCTCTAGCTACACCTTC
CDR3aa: CASSFTGTSSYTF

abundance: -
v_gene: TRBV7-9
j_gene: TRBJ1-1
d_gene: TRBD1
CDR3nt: TGTGCCAGCAGCGAAACAGGGGTTACTGAAGCTTTCTTT
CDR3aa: CASSETGVTEAFF

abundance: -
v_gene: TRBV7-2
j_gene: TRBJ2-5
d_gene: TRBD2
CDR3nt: TGTGCCAGCAGCTTGGGCGGGAGAGAGACCCAGTACTTC
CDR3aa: CASSLGGRETQYF

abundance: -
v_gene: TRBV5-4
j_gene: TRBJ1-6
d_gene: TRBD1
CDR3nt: TGTGCCAGCAGCTTCGGGACAGGGGATTCACCCCTCCACTTT
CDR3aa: CASSFGTGDSPLHF

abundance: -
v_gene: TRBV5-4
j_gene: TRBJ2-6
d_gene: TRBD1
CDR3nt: TGTGCCAGCGGGGGACAGGGGGCAATAGGGGCCAACGTCCTGACTTTC
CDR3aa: CASGGQGAIGANVLTF

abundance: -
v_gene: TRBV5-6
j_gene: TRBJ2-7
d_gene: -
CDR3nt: TGTGCCAGCAGCTTATCTACAGCAACCCACTACGAGCAGTACTTC
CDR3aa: CASSLSTATHYEQYF

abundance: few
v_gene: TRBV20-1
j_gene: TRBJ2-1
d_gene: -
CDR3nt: TGCAGTGCTCGCGGGCGTGAGCAGTTCTTC
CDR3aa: CSARGREQFF

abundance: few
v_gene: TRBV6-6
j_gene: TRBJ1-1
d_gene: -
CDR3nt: TGTGCCAGCAGTTCACAGATGAGAACTGAAGCTTTCTTT
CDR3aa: CASSSQMRTEAFF

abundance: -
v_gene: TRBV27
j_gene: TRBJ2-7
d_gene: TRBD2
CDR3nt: TGTGCCAGCAGCCGAGGGACTAGCGGAACAACCTACGAGCAGTACTTC
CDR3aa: CASSRGTSGTTYEQYF

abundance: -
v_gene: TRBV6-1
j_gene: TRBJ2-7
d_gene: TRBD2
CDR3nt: TGTGCCAGCAGTGCGGGGACTAGCGGGCCCTACGAGCAGTACTTC
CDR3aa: CASSAGTSGPYEQYF

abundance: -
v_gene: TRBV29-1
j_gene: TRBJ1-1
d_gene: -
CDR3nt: TGCAGCGAAACCGGGACCGGGAGTGTAGCTTTCTTT
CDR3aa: CSETGTGSVAFF

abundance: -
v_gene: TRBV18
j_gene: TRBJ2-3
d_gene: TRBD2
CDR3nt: TGTGCCAGCTCGGGACTAGATGGTACGCAGTATTTT
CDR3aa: CASSGLDGTQYF

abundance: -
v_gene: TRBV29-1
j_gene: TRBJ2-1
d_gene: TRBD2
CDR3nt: TGCAGCGTTGGACTAGCGGGAGTTACCTACAATGAGCAGTTCTTC
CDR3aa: CSVGLAGVTYNEQFF

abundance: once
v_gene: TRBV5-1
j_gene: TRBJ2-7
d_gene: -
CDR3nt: TGCGCCAGCAGGGATGGGTGGGGACATTGCGAGCAGTACTTC
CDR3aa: CASRDGWGHCEQYF

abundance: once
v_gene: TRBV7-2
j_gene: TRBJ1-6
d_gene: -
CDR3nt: TGTGCCAGCAGCGCTACAGGCAGTAGGATCTCACCCCTCCACTTT
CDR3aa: CASSATGSRISPLHF

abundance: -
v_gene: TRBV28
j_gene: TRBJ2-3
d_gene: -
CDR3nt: TGTGCCAGCAGCACTGGGGGGAGCGTTCCACTTATAGATACGCAGTATTTT
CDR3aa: CASSTGGSVPLIDTQYF

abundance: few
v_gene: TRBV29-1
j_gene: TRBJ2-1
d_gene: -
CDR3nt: TGCAGCGTTGGAGGGTACAATGAGCAGTTCTTC
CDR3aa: CSVGGYNEQFF

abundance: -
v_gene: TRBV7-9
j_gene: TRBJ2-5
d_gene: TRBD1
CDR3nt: TGTTCCAGCAGTCTACGGGACAGGGGGCCCCAAGAGACCCAGTACTTC
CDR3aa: CSSSLRDRGPQETQYF

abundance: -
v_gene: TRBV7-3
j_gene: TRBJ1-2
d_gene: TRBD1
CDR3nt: TGTGCCAGCAGCTTAAAAGCGGGACAGGGAGAGGGGTATGGCTACACCTTC
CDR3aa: CASSLKAGQGEGYGYTF

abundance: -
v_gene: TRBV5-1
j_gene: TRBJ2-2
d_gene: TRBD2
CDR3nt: TGCGCCAGCAGCTGGACCCTGGCGGGAGATCCCACCGGGGAGCTGTTTTTT
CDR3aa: CASSWTLAGDPTGELFF

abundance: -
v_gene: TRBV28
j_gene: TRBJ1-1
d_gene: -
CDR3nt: TGTGCCAGCAGAATTACGGGGAGAGAAGCTTTCTTT
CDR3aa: CASRITGREAFF

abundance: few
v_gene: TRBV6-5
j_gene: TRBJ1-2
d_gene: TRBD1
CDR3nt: TGTGCCAGCAGCTGGGACAGGAATGGCTATGGCTACACCTTC
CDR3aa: CASSWDRNGYGYTF

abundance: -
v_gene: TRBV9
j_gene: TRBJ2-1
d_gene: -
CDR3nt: TGTGCCAGCAGCGTAGCCGGGGGCTCCTACAATGAGCAGTTCTTC
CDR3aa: CASSVAGGSYNEQFF

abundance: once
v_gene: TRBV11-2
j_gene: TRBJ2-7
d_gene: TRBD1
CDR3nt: TGTGCCAGCAGCTTAGATCAGAGACAGGGGTGCGAGCAGTACTTC
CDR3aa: CASSLDQRQGCEQYF

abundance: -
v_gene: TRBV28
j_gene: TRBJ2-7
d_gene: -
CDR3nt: TGTGCCAGCAGTTTGGGGGGGCCAAGCTTCTACGAGCAGTACTTC
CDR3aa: CASSLGGPSFYEQYF

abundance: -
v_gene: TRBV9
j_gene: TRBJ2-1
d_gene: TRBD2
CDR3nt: TGTGCCAGCAGCGTCACGGGACTAGCGCGGAATGAGCAGTTCTTC
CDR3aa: CASSVTGLARNEQFF

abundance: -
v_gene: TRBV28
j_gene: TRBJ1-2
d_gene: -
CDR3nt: TGTGCCAGCAGCCCGACAGCTAGTGCTAACTATGGCTACACCTTC
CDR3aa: CASSPTASANYGYTF

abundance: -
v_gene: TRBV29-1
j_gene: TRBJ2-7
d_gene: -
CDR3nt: TGCAGCGTTGAATCTGGGGCCGAGCAGTACTTC
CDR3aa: CSVESGAEQYF

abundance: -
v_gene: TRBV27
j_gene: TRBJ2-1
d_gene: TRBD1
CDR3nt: TGTGCCAGCAGCCTTGACAGGGGATCCTACAATGAGCAGTTCTTC
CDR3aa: CASSLDRGSYNEQFF

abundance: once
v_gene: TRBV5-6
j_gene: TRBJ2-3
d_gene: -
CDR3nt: TGTGCCAGCATCGGGGGGCAGCGGCCCACAGATACGCAGTATTTT
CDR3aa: CASIGGQRPTDTQYF

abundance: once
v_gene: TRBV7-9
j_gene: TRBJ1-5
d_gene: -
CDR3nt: TGTGCCAGCAGCTTAGGGACGGGAAACTACAATCAGCCCCAGCATTTT
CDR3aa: CASSLGTGNYNQPQHF

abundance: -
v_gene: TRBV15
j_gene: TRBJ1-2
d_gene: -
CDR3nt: TGTGCCACCACCCGCGACAACGCTGGCTACACCTTC
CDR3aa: CATTRDNAGYTF